A selection of T cell receptor beta chains follows, all from one sample in a study of T cells in Graves' hyperthyroidism and ophthalmopathy. TCRdb passed the multiplex PCR reads through MiXCR, listing each CDR3 protein once. The sample records nearly 250,000 distinct CDR3 sequences, roughly a quarter being singletons. The sample taken for sequencing was blood. These receptors originate from a woman between 40 and 50 years old with Graves' ophthalmopathy. Each CDR3 is given with its conserved first and last residue. The order of the fields is CDR3 protein, CDR3 DNA, J gene, clone size, V gene, D gene. D genes are given only for firm matches. The listing skips clone size in some rows; elsewhere it reads once, few, many or a size class.

CDR3 protein: CASSQDLYSTYEQYF; CDR3 DNA: TGTGCCAGCAGCCAAGATCTTTACAGTACCTACGAGCAGTACTTC; J gene: TRBJ2-7; clone size: many; V gene: TRBV4-2; D gene: .
CDR3 protein: CASGRGGGLVETQYF; CDR3 DNA: TGTGCCAGTGGCCGGGGCGGAGGACTGGTGGAGACCCAGTACTTC; J gene: TRBJ2-5; clone size: many; V gene: TRBV6-5; D gene: .
CDR3 protein: CASSPTIRTRTTGELFF; CDR3 DNA: TGTGCCAGCAGCCCAACAATCAGGACTAGGACCACCGGGGAGCTGTTTTTT; J gene: TRBJ2-2; clone size: few; V gene: TRBV6-2/TRBV6-3; D gene: TRBD2
CDR3 protein: CASSQSGSVPETQYF; CDR3 DNA: TGTGCCAGCAGCCAATCGGGATCCGTCCCAGAGACCCAGTACTTC; J gene: TRBJ2-5; clone size: .; V gene: TRBV28; D gene: .
CDR3 protein: CASSQGRGYPQHF; CDR3 DNA: TGCGCCAGCAGCCAAGGCAGGGGGTATCCCCAGCATTTT; J gene: TRBJ1-5; clone size: many; V gene: TRBV4-1; D gene: TRBD1
CDR3 protein: CSVSVLAEYEQYF; CDR3 DNA: TGCAGTGTCTCAGTACTAGCGGAATACGAGCAGTACTTC; J gene: TRBJ2-7; clone size: .; V gene: TRBV20-1; D gene: TRBD2
CDR3 protein: CASSVGGGSLVLTF; CDR3 DNA: TGTGCCAGCAGCGTCGGAGGGGGCTCCCTCGTCCTGACTTTC; J gene: TRBJ2-6; clone size: many; V gene: TRBV9; D gene: .
CDR3 protein: CASSLQGAEQYF; CDR3 DNA: TGTGCCAGCAGTTTACAAGGGGCCGAGCAGTACTTC; J gene: TRBJ2-7; clone size: .; V gene: TRBV12-3/TRBV12-4; D gene: .
CDR3 protein: CATSRDRGRQETQYF; CDR3 DNA: TGTGCCACCAGCAGAGATCGGGGCAGACAAGAGACCCAGTACTTC; J gene: TRBJ2-5; clone size: .; V gene: TRBV15; D gene: .
CDR3 protein: CASSPRDRGDEQYF; CDR3 DNA: TGTGCCAGCAGCCCCCGGGACAGAGGGGACGAGCAGTACTTC; J gene: TRBJ2-7; clone size: many; V gene: TRBV7-8; D gene: TRBD1
CDR3 protein: CASSLTSGRGLWTQYF; CDR3 DNA: TGTGCCAGCAGCCTGACTAGCGGGAGAGGGTTGTGGACCCAGTACTTC; J gene: TRBJ2-5; clone size: few; V gene: TRBV7-9; D gene: TRBD2
CDR3 protein: CSASVDNRNQPQHF; CDR3 DNA: TGCAGTGCTAGCGTGGACAATAGAAATCAGCCCCAGCATTTT; J gene: TRBJ1-5; clone size: .; V gene: TRBV20-1; D gene: .
CDR3 protein: CASSSRINGEQYF; CDR3 DNA: TGTGCCAGCAGCTCCCGGATAAATGGGGAGCAGTACTTC; J gene: TRBJ2-7; clone size: .; V gene: TRBV11-2; D gene: .
CDR3 protein: CASSKMTGTNTEAFF; CDR3 DNA: TGTGCCAGCAGTAAAATGACAGGGACGAACACTGAAGCTTTCTTT; J gene: TRBJ1-1; clone size: .; V gene: TRBV28; D gene: TRBD1
CDR3 protein: CASSLFGDIQYF; CDR3 DNA: TGTGCCAGCAGTTTATTCGGGGACATTCAGTACTTC; J gene: TRBJ2-4; clone size: .; V gene: TRBV28; D gene: .
CDR3 protein: CASSFQPSYEQYF; CDR3 DNA: TGTGCCAGCAGCTTCCAACCCTCCTACGAGCAGTACTTC; J gene: TRBJ2-7; clone size: many; V gene: TRBV9; D gene: .
CDR3 protein: CASSLTGVRGTEAFF; CDR3 DNA: TGTGCCAGCAGTTTAACCGGAGTTCGAGGGACTGAAGCTTTCTTT; J gene: TRBJ1-1; clone size: many; V gene: TRBV28; D gene: .
CDR3 protein: CASSQDPSGPAKNIQYF; CDR3 DNA: TGCGCCAGCAGCCAAGATCCCTCCGGCCCAGCCAAAAACATTCAGTACTTC; J gene: TRBJ2-4; clone size: .; V gene: TRBV4-1; D gene: .
CDR3 protein: CASSPRPASYEQYF; CDR3 DNA: TGTGCCAGCAGCCCCCGGCCTGCCTCCTACGAGCAGTACTTC; J gene: TRBJ2-7; clone size: many; V gene: TRBV12-3/TRBV12-4; D gene: .
CDR3 protein: CASRQSNYGYTF; CDR3 DNA: TGTGCCAGCAGACAATCTAACTATGGCTACACCTTC; J gene: TRBJ1-2; clone size: .; V gene: TRBV12-3/TRBV12-4; D gene: .
CDR3 protein: CASSSGSPLHF; CDR3 DNA: TGTGCCAGCAGTTCGGGTTCACCCCTCCACTTT; J gene: TRBJ1-6; clone size: few; V gene: TRBV28; D gene: .
CDR3 protein: CASQKRDSYEQYF; CDR3 DNA: TGTGCCAGCCAGAAGCGGGACTCCTACGAGCAGTACTTC; J gene: TRBJ2-7; clone size: .; V gene: TRBV6-1; D gene: TRBD2
CDR3 protein: CASSPRSRNTGELFF; CDR3 DNA: TGTGCCAGCTCACCACGTTCGAGGAACACCGGGGAGCTGTTTTTT; J gene: TRBJ2-2; clone size: many; V gene: TRBV18; D gene: .
CDR3 protein: CASQNRGLGTEAFF; CDR3 DNA: TGTGCCAGCCAGAACAGGGGGCTGGGGACTGAAGCTTTCTTT; J gene: TRBJ1-1; clone size: few; V gene: TRBV6-1; D gene: TRBD1
CDR3 protein: CATSREGTTWYNQPQHF; CDR3 DNA: TGTGCCACCAGCAGAGAGGGGACCACATGGTACAATCAGCCCCAGCATTTT; J gene: TRBJ1-5; clone size: many; V gene: TRBV15; D gene: .
CDR3 protein: CASSQGARNTIYF; CDR3 DNA: TGTGCCAGCAGTCAGGGGGCGCGGAACACCATATATTTT; J gene: TRBJ1-3; clone size: many; V gene: TRBV6-6; D gene: TRBD1
CDR3 protein: CASSQETTWTGELFF; CDR3 DNA: TGTGCCAGCAGCCAGGAGACTACTTGGACCGGGGAGCTGTTTTTT; J gene: TRBJ2-2; clone size: many; V gene: TRBV4-2; D gene: .
CDR3 protein: CSVAWPPSSMNTEAFF; CDR3 DNA: TGCAGCGTTGCCTGGCCCCCCTCGAGTATGAACACTGAAGCTTTCTTT; J gene: TRBJ1-1; clone size: many; V gene: TRBV29-1; D gene: .
CDR3 protein: CAIRGYKNTEAFF; CDR3 DNA: TGTGCCATCCGAGGGTACAAGAACACTGAAGCTTTCTTT; J gene: TRBJ1-1; clone size: many; V gene: TRBV28; D gene: .
CDR3 protein: CASSPRGAFF; CDR3 DNA: TGTGCCAGCAGTCCCAGGGGAGCTTTCTTT; J gene: TRBJ1-1; clone size: many; V gene: TRBV2; D gene: .
CDR3 protein: CASSPGQARNYGYTF; CDR3 DNA: TGTGCCAGCAGCCCCGGGCAGGCGAGAAACTATGGCTACACCTTC; J gene: TRBJ1-2; clone size: .; V gene: TRBV12-3/TRBV12-4; D gene: .
CDR3 protein: CSVEHGGSGGYTF; CDR3 DNA: TGCAGCGTTGAACATGGAGGCTCGGGGGGCTACACCTTC; J gene: TRBJ1-2; clone size: .; V gene: TRBV29-1; D gene: .
CDR3 protein: CASSSGVRGYTF; CDR3 DNA: TGTGCCAGCAGTTCGGGGGTTCGAGGCTACACCTTC; J gene: TRBJ1-2; clone size: .; V gene: TRBV12-3/TRBV12-4; D gene: .
CDR3 protein: CASSLIRRHQAAEAFF; CDR3 DNA: TGTGCCAGCAGCTTAATTAGGAGACATCAGGCCGCTGAAGCTTTCTTT; J gene: TRBJ1-1; clone size: .; V gene: TRBV11-2; D gene: .
CDR3 protein: CASSAYLPGVGETQYF; CDR3 DNA: TGTGCCAGCAGTGCCTATCTTCCAGGGGTCGGAGAGACCCAGTACTTC; J gene: TRBJ2-5; clone size: many; V gene: TRBV25-1; D gene: .
CDR3 protein: CAGGFGNQPQHF; CDR3 DNA: TGTGCAGGAGGGTTCGGCAATCAGCCCCAGCATTTT; J gene: TRBJ1-5; clone size: many; V gene: TRBV12-5; D gene: .
CDR3 protein: CASSDRTAGGRANTGELFF; CDR3 DNA: TGTGCCAGCAGTGACAGGACAGCAGGCGGGAGGGCAAACACCGGGGAGCTGTTTTTT; J gene: TRBJ2-2; clone size: many; V gene: TRBV6-4; D gene: TRBD2
CDR3 protein: CSVVPKGRYEQYF; CDR3 DNA: TGCAGCGTTGTCCCCAAGGGTCGCTACGAGCAGTACTTC; J gene: TRBJ2-7; clone size: many; V gene: TRBV29-1; D gene: .
CDR3 protein: CATSETQGGKQETQYF; CDR3 DNA: TGTGCCACCAGTGAGACACAAGGGGGAAAGCAAGAGACCCAGTACTTC; J gene: TRBJ2-5; clone size: many; V gene: TRBV24-1; D gene: .
CDR3 protein: CASSSIRDHEQYF; CDR3 DNA: TGTGCCAGCAGCTCAATCCGGGACCACGAGCAGTACTTC; J gene: TRBJ2-7; clone size: .; V gene: TRBV11-2; D gene: .
CDR3 protein: CASSPPPGQETQYF; CDR3 DNA: TGTGCCAGCTCACCACCACCAGGACAAGAGACCCAGTACTTC; J gene: TRBJ2-5; clone size: .; V gene: TRBV18; D gene: .
CDR3 protein: CASSLNLAGDTGELFF; CDR3 DNA: TGCGCCAGCAGCTTGAACCTAGCGGGAGACACCGGGGAGCTGTTTTTT; J gene: TRBJ2-2; clone size: many; V gene: TRBV5-1; D gene: TRBD2
CDR3 protein: CASSFKGMNTEAFF; CDR3 DNA: TGTGCCAGCAGCTTTAAAGGTATGAACACTGAAGCTTTCTTT; J gene: TRBJ1-1; clone size: many; V gene: TRBV5-5; D gene: .
CDR3 protein: CAWSATGSGNQPQHF; CDR3 DNA: TGTGCCTGGAGTGCGACAGGGTCCGGCAATCAGCCCCAGCATTTT; J gene: TRBJ1-5; clone size: .; V gene: TRBV30; D gene: TRBD1
CDR3 protein: CASSLGTGGPEAFF; CDR3 DNA: TGTGCCAGCAGCTTAGGGACGGGGGGCCCTGAAGCTTTCTTT; J gene: TRBJ1-1; clone size: many; V gene: TRBV11-2; D gene: .
CDR3 protein: CASRPSGNTIYF; CDR3 DNA: TGTGCCAGCAGACCCTCTGGAAACACCATATATTTT; J gene: TRBJ1-3; clone size: many; V gene: TRBV28; D gene: .
CDR3 protein: CASSLLTGGVQAGTEAFF; CDR3 DNA: TGTGCCAGCAGTTTACTGACAGGGGGGGTGCAGGCTGGGACTGAAGCTTTCTTT; J gene: TRBJ1-1; clone size: many; V gene: TRBV12-3/TRBV12-4; D gene: TRBD1
CDR3 protein: CASFGPGRTGNTIYF; CDR3 DNA: TGTGCCTCATTCGGGCCAGGACGCACTGGAAACACCATATATTTT; J gene: TRBJ1-3; clone size: many; V gene: TRBV7-9; D gene: .
CDR3 protein: CASSPQGSWGSYSYEQYF; CDR3 DNA: TGTGCCAGCTCACCTCAGGGGTCGTGGGGTTCCTACTCCTACGAGCAGTACTTC; J gene: TRBJ2-7; clone size: .; V gene: TRBV18; D gene: .
CDR3 protein: CASSSTGTPFRYTF; CDR3 DNA: TGTGCCAGCAGTTCGACAGGCACTCCTTTCCGCTACACCTTC; J gene: TRBJ1-2; clone size: many; V gene: TRBV12-3/TRBV12-4; D gene: .
CDR3 protein: CASSVGPPYEQYF; CDR3 DNA: TGTGCCAGCAGTGTTGGACCGCCCTACGAGCAGTACTTC; J gene: TRBJ2-7; clone size: .; V gene: TRBV12-3/TRBV12-4; D gene: .
CDR3 protein: CASSPGDRAFYEQYF; CDR3 DNA: TGTGCCAGCAGTCCAGGGGACAGGGCGTTCTACGAGCAGTACTTC; J gene: TRBJ2-7; clone size: many; V gene: TRBV12-3/TRBV12-4; D gene: TRBD1
CDR3 protein: CASSDRTDLSGANVLTF; CDR3 DNA: TGTGCCAGCAGTGACCGGACAGACCTCTCTGGGGCCAACGTCCTGACTTTC; J gene: TRBJ2-6; clone size: .; V gene: TRBV6-4; D gene: .
CDR3 protein: CATQNVGLAFINGGELFF; CDR3 DNA: TGTGCCACCCAAAATGTGGGACTAGCCTTCATAAACGGCGGGGAGCTGTTTTTT; J gene: TRBJ2-2; clone size: many; V gene: TRBV15; D gene: TRBD2
CDR3 protein: CASSLEGTGGEAFF; CDR3 DNA: TGTGCCAGCAGCTTAGAGGGGACAGGGGGCGAAGCTTTCTTT; J gene: TRBJ1-1; clone size: .; V gene: TRBV11-2; D gene: TRBD1
CDR3 protein: CASSPPKAEAFF; CDR3 DNA: TGTGCCAGCAGTCCCCCAAAGGCTGAAGCTTTCTTT; J gene: TRBJ1-1; clone size: many; V gene: TRBV2; D gene: .
CDR3 protein: CASSVLINTEAFF; CDR3 DNA: TGTGCCAGCAGTGTCCTCATAAACACTGAAGCTTTCTTT; J gene: TRBJ1-1; clone size: .; V gene: TRBV6-1; D gene: .
CDR3 protein: CASSERRPGLQETQYF; CDR3 DNA: TGTGCCAGCAGTGAACGGCGGCCAGGGCTCCAAGAGACCCAGTACTTC; J gene: TRBJ2-5; clone size: many; V gene: TRBV6-1; D gene: .